This TCR beta chain was sequenced during a study of OX40 agonist ivuxolimab in advanced cancers. General study points: At doses 0.1 to 3.0 mg/kg, CD4+ and CD8+ clones expanded. Antigens targeted by the expanded peripheral T cells were not determined. Averaged across samples, CD8+ T cells carried more expanded clones than CD4+ did.

The assay was immunoSEQ multiplex PCR, and TCRdb's table has in-frame clones only and misses some. The sample lists about 88,000 clones; about 85% were seen once. Trimming stripped 2 bases from V and 4 bases from J, with 23 bases between. Germline lookup yields CDR1 MNHEY and CDR2 SMNVEV (reference sequence). This CDR3 contains 19 residues. As concerns this clone: Its antigen is as yet unknown.

The receptor comes from an adult with an advanced solid tumor such as melanoma, head and neck, liver or kidney cancer. J is TRBJ2-2 and V is TRBV27; D perhaps matches TRBD1 (6 bases). This specimen was CD4+ or CD8+ T cells sorted from blood, taken in a trial of the OX40 agonist ivuxolimab. CDR3 loop: CASSLVARPPQGFTGELFF. CDR3 coding DNA: TGTGCCAGCAGTTTAGTCGCCCGACCCCCCCAGGGGTTCACCGGGGAGCTGTTTTTT.